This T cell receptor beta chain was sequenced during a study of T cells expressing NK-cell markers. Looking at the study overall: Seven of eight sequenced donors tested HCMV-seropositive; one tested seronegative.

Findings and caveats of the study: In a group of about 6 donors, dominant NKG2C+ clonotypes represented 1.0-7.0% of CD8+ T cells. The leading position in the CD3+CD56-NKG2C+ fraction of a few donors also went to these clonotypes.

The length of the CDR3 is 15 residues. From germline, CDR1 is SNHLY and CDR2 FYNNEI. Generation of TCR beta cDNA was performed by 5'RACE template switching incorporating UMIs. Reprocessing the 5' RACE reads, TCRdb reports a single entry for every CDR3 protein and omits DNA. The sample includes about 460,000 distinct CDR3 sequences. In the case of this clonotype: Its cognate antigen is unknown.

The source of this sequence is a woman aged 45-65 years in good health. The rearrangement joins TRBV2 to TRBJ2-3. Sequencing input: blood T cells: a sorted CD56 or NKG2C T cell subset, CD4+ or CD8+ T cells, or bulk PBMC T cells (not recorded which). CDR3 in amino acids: CASSEVVLGTDTQYF.